This T cell receptor (beta chain) was obtained from a study of vaccination and CD4 T cells after COVID-19. For the study at large: Controls used CEFX viral epitopes (positive), HIV-1 Nef peptides (negative), or no peptide.

As to treatment: approximately nine-day PBMC culture with coronavirus spike peptide pools or control peptides (ViraFEST assay). Unexposed donor CD4+ T cells predated the COVID-19 pandemic, collected 2011-2018. With peptide pools, ViraFEST first expanded antigen-specific T cells and afterwards sequenced their TCRs. Having spent roughly 11 days in culture, CD4+ T cells were then isolated by negative selection. Testing used SARS-CoV-2 S/N and four cold-coronavirus spikes on unexposed-donor CD4+ T cells, cells permitting. The Oncomine TCR Beta short-read assay was what sequenced the DNA obtained from cultured CD4+ T cells. The genomic DNA was obtained from cultured CD4+ T cells by extraction with the QIAamp micro DNA kit. TCRdb reanalysed the PCR reads using MiXCR and keeps one entry per CDR3 protein. Of 9,000 to 10,000 distinct CDR3 sequences detected, approximately 35% appear once; the ten largest clones hold roughly 14%.

Germline-derived CDR1 and CDR2 are SGHVS and FQNEAQ. CDR3 length equals 15 residues. Details on this clonotype: What it binds is not known. One end of the junction is discordant with germline, which a read error may explain.

Sequencing was carried out using CD4+ T cells from blood, cultured in vitro. The rearrangement joins TRBV7-8 to TRBJ1-6; D ambiguous. This sequence was found in a human donor in good health. CDR3 sequence: CASSFGRSFNTPLHF. CDR3 nucleotides: TGTGCCAGCAGCTTCGGACGTTCGTTTAATACACCCCTCCACTTT.